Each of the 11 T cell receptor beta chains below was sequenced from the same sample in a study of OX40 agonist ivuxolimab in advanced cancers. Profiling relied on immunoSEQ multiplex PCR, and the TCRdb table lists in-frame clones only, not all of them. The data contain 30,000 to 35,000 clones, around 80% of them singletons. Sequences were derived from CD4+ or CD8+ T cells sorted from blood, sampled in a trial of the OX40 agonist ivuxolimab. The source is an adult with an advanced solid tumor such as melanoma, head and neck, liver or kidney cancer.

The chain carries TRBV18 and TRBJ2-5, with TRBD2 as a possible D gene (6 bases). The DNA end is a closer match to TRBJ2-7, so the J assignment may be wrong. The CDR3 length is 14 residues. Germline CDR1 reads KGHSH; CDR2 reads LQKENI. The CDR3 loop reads CASSLGGRFDEQYF. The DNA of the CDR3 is TGTGCCAGCTCCCTTGGGGGGAGGTTCGACGAGCAGTACTTC.

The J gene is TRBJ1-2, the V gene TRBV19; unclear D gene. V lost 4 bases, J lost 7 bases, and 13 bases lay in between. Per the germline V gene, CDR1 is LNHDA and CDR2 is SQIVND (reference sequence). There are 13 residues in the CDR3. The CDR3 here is CASSKSQQLGYTF. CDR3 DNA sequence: TGTGCCAGTAGTAAATCACAGCAGCTTGGCTACACCTTC.

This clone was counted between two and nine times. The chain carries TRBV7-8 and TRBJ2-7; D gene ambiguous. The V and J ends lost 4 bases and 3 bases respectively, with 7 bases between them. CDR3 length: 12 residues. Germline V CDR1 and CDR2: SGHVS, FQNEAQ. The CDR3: CASSSHSYEQYF. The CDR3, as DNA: TGTGCCAGCAGCTCCCACAGCTACGAGCAGTACTTC.

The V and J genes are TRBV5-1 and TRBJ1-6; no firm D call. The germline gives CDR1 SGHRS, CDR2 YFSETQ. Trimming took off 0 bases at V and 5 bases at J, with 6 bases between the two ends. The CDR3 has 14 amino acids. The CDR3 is CASSLAGHNSPLHF. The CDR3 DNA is TGCGCCAGCAGCTTGGCCGGCCATAATTCACCCCTCCACTTT.

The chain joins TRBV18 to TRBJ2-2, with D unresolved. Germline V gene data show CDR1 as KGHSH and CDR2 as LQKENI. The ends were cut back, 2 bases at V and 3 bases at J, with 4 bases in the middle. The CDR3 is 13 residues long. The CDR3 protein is CASSPGYTGELFF. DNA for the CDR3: TGTGCCAGCTCACCAGGGTACACCGGGGAGCTGTTTTTT.

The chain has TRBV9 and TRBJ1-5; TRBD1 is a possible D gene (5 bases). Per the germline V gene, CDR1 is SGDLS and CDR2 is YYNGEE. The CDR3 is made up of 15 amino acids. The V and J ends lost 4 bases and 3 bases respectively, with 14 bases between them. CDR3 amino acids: CASSPWGGVNQPQHF. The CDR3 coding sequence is TGTGCCAGCAGCCCCTGGGGGGGGGTCAATCAGCCCCAGCATTTT. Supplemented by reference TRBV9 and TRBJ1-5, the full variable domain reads DSGVTQTPKHLITATGQRVTLRCSPRSGDLSVYWYQQSLDQGLQFLIQYYNGEERAKGNILERFSAQQFPDLHSELNLSSLELGDSALYFCASSPWGGVNQPQHFGDGTRLSIL.

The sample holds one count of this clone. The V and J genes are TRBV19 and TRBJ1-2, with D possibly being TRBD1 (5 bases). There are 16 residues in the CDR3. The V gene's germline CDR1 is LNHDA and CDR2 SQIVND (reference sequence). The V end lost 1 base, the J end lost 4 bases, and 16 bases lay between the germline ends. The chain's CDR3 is CASSIGSPTETYGYTF. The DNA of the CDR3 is TGTGCCAGTAGTATAGGGTCCCCGACAGAAACCTATGGCTACACCTTC.

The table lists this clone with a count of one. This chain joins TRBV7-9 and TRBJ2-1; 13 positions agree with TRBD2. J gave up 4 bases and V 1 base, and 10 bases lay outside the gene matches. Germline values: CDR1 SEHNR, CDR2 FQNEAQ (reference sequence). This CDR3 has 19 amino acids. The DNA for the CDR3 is TGTGCCAGCAGCTTAGATGGACTAGCGGGAGTCGGCAAATACAATGAGCAGTTCTTC. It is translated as CASSLDGLAGVGKYNEQFF.

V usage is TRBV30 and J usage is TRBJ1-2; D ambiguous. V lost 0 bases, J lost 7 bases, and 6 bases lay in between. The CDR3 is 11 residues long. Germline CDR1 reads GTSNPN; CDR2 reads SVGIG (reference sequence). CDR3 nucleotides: TGTGCCTGGAGTGTACCGTCTGGCTACACCTTC. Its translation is CAWSVPSGYTF.

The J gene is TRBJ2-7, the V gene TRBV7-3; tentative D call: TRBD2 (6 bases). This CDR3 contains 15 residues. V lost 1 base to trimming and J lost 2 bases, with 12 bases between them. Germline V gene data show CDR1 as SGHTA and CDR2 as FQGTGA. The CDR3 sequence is CASSLSGVVPYEQYF. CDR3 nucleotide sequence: TGTGCCAGCAGCTTAAGCGGGGTCGTGCCCTACGAGCAGTACTTC.

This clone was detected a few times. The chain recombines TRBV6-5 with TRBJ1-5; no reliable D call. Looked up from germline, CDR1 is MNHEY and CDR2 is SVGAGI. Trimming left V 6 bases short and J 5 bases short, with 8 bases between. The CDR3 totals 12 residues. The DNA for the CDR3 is TGTGCCAGCAGGGCGCCGGATCAGCCCCAGCATTTT. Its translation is CASRAPDQPQHF.